The 8 T cell receptor beta chains given below trace back to one sample, sequenced in a study of T cells in Graves' hyperthyroidism and ophthalmopathy. There were TCR beta CDR3 regions amplified from RNA transcripts. The primer set for the first-round RT-PCR of the TCR CDR3 was HTBI. TCRdb re-called the multiplex PCR reads through MiXCR, storing one row per CDR3 protein. This table holds about 400,000 distinct CDR3 sequences, less than 20% found once. The sequenced sample was blood. The receptors originated from a woman between 18 and 29 years old with Graves' hyperthyroidism that later progressed to Graves' ophthalmopathy.

This clonotype appeared many times. The rearrangement joins TRBV20-1 to TRBJ2-3; 10 bases align to TRBD2. The ends lost 3 bases at V and 5 bases at J; junction bases unmatched: 8. Germline V lookup: CDR1 DFQATT, CDR2 SNEGSKA (reference sequence). The CDR3 extends over 15 amino acids. CDR3 sequence (DNA): TGCAGTGCTAGTACAAGCGGGAGGGCGGGAGATACGCAGTATTTT. Amino acids: CSASTSGRAGDTQYF.

This clonotype was observed at least ten times. V gene TRBV7-8 combines with J gene TRBJ2-7; 9 bases are a match to TRBD2. V was clipped by 3 bases and J by 2 bases; unmatched bases: 5. Per germline, CDR1 SGHVS and CDR2 FQNEAQ. CDR3 length equals 15 residues. The CDR3 protein is CASSFLAGRPYEQYF. As DNA, the CDR3 is TGTGCCAGCAGCTTTCTAGCGGGAAGGCCCTACGAGCAGTACTTC. Based on the CDR3 plus reference TRBV7-8 and TRBJ2-7, the full variable domain is GAGVSQSPRYKVAKRGQDVALRCDPISGHVSLFWYQQALGQGPEFLTYFQNEAQLDKSGLPSDRFFAERPEGSVSTLKIQRTQQEDSAVYLCASSFLAGRPYEQYFGPGTRLTVT.

This clonotype was observed a handful of times. The chain joins TRBV4-3 to TRBJ2-3; maybe TRBD2 (5 bases). CDR1 is LGHNA and CDR2 is YSLEER in the germline V gene. The CDR3 sequence is 17 residues long. Trimming pared 0 bases from V and 3 bases from J, leaving 16 bases between. The CDR3 DNA is TGCGCCAGCAGCCAAGAAGTTCCGGGATTCGGAACAGATACGCAGTATTTT. Translated: CASSQEVPGFGTDTQYF.

This clonotype was seen many times. This chain joins TRBV3-1 and TRBJ1-3; D is undetermined. Germline V gene data show CDR1 as LGHDT and CDR2 as YNNKEL (reference sequence). The CDR3 runs 12 residues. Trimming cost V 4 bases and J 8 bases, with 9 bases left between them. As DNA, the CDR3 is TGTGCCAGCAGCCCAGAGGCGGACACCATATATTTT. This codes for CASSPEADTIYF.

This clonotype was counted a few times. The rearrangement uses TRBV7-8 and TRBJ2-7; a weak D match, TRBD2 (8 bases). This CDR3 contains 19 residues. V was cut by 5 bases and J by 0 bases, with 26 bases left in between. Germline CDR1 and CDR2: SGHVS and FQNEAQ. The CDR3 is CASSPSRGGQSSDSYEQYF. The CDR3 DNA sequence: TGTGCCAGCAGCCCGAGTCGGGGGGGACAGTCCTCCGACTCCTACGAGCAGTACTTC.

This clonotype came up many times. The chain is built from TRBV28 and TRBJ1-1; D call uncertain. V dropped 2 bases and J dropped 6 bases, with 31 bases sitting between them. Germline CDR1 reads MDHEN; CDR2 reads SYDVKM. This CDR3 has 20 amino acids. The CDR3 loop is CASSLLSFRTAEPVGAEAFF. CDR3 in DNA: TGTGCCAGCAGTTTACTGTCGTTTAGGACGGCGGAACCCGTGGGCGCTGAAGCTTTCTTT.

A few counts support this clonotype. Germline is not matched at one junction end, which may reflect a read error. The chain has TRBV28 and TRBJ1-3, with D tentatively TRBD1 (6 bases). CDR3 length: 14 residues. In germline, CDR1 is MDHEN, CDR2 SYDVKM. CDR3 bases: TGTGCCGGCAGTCAGGACAGAAAAAGAAACACCATATATTTT. Its protein product is CAGSQDRKRNTIYF.

The gene calls are TRBV27 and TRBJ2-7; a possible D gene is TRBD1 (6 bases). The CDR3 runs to 11 residues. V gave up 11 bases and J gave up 1 base, with 9 bases separating them. CDR1 and CDR2 (germline): MNHEY, SMNVEV (reference sequence). Written as DNA, the CDR3 is TGTGCCGTTGGACAGTCCTACGAGCAGTACTTC. It translates to CAVGQSYEQYF.